This T cell receptor beta chain was identified in a study of blood T cell repertoires in COVID-19. CDR3 length: 15 amino acids. Germline-derived CDR1 and CDR2 are SGHTA and FQGNSA. V lost 6 bases and J 1 base, leaving 16 bases between the germline ends. Profiling relied on immunoSEQ multiplex PCR, and the TCRdb table lists in-frame clones only, not all of them. The sample holds 300,000 to 400,000 clones, around 84% seen once. Material for sequencing was PBMCs or T cells enriched from blood (not recorded which). The sequence derives from a woman aged 25-40 years who had been exposed to COVID-19. The chain joins TRBV7-2 to TRBJ2-7, with D unclear. CDR3 in amino acids: CASSQTVGRSYEQYF. The CDR3 DNA follows: TGTGCCAGCAGTCAAACAGTGGGTCGATCCTACGAGCAGTACTTC.